This TCR beta chain emerged from a study of T cells after yellow fever vaccination. Via MiXCR, TCRdb re-called the 5' RACE reads, giving one row per CDR3 protein. The sample gives about 320,000 distinct CDR3 sequences, roughly 4.3% of which show up once; around 19% is in the top ten. Germline-derived CDR1 and CDR2 are SGHVS and FNYEAQ. The CDR3 is 16 amino acids. V shed 2 bases and J shed 0 bases, with 10 bases lying between them. Overall study results and limits: Booster samples showed a return of most primary-vaccination clones (around 96% CD4, over 70% CD8). Relatively few clonotypes were ones that appeared in both CD4 and CD8 compartments. Abundant bulk-population clonotypes could contaminate the FACS-sorted repertoires.

This clonotype has at least ten counts. Its antigen is currently unknown. V usage is TRBV7-6 and J usage is TRBJ2-2; D remains unclear. The sequence derives from a man between 18 and 29 years old who received the YFV17D yellow fever vaccine. The input for sequencing was PBMCs, taken 15 days after the yellow fever booster vaccination. CDR3 region: CASSLYSSTNTGELFF. The CDR3 bases are TGTGCCAGCAGCTTATACAGCAGCACGAACACCGGGGAGCTGTTTTTT.